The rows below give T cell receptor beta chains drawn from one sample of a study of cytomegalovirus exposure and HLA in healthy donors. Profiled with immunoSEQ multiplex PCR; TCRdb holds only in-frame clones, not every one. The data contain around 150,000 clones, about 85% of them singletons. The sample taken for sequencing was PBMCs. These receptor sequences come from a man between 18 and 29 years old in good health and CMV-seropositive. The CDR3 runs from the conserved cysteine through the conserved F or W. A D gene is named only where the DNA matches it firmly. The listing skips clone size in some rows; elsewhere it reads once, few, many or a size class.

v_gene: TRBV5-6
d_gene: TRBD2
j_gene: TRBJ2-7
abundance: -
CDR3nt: TGTGCCAGCAGCTTATCCGGGACTACCTACGAGCAGTACTTC
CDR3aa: CASSLSGTTYEQYF

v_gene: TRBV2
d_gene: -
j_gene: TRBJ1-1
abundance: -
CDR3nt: TGTGCCAGCAGTGTGACAGTGAACACTGAAGCTTTCTTT
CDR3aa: CASSVTVNTEAFF

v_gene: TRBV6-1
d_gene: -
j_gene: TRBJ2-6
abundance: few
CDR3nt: TGTGCCAGCAGTGAACTGACAGTTTCGAGCTCTGGGGCCAACGTCCTGACTTTC
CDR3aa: CASSELTVSSSGANVLTF

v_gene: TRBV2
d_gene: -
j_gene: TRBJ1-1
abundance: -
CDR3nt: TGTGCCAGCACCAGGGACAAGAACACTGAAGCTTTCTTT
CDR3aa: CASTRDKNTEAFF

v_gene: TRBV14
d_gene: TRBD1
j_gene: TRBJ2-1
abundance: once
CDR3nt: TGTGCCACCAGACAGGGGGGTGGTGAGCAGTTCTTC
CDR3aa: CATRQGGGEQFF

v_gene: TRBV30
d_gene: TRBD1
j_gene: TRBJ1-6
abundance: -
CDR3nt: TGTGCCTGCTCGACAGGGGTTGTTAATTCACCCCTCCACTTT
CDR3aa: CACSTGVVNSPLHF

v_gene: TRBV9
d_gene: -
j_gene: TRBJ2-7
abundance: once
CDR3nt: TGTGCCAGCAGCCCTACACCCGGGACAACCCTCTACGAGCAGTACTTC
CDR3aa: CASSPTPGTTLYEQYF

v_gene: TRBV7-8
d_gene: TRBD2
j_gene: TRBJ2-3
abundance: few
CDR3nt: TGTGCCAGCAGCTTAGATCTAGCGGGGAGAGGCACAGATACGCAGTATTTT
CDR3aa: CASSLDLAGRGTDTQYF

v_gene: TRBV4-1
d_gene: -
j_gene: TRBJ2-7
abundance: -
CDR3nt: TGCGCCAGCAGCCAAGAACCAGGGAGGTACGAGCAGTACTTC
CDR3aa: CASSQEPGRYEQYF

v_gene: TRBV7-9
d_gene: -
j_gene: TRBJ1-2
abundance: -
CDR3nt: TGTGCCAGCAGCGCGACACAGGGTCGATATGGCTACACCTTC
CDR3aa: CASSATQGRYGYTF

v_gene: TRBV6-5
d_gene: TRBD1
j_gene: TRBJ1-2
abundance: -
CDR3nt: TGTGCCAGCAAGAAGACAGGGCTCAGGAATGGCTACACCTTC
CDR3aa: CASKKTGLRNGYTF

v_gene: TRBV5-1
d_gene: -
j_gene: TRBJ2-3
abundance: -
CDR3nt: TGCGCCAGCAGCTTGGCCGGAGGCACAGATACGCAGTATTTT
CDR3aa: CASSLAGGTDTQYF

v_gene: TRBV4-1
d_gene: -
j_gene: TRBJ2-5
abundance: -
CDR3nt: TGCGCCAGCAGCCAAGCCACGGGTTTCCAAGAGACCCAGTACTTC
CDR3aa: CASSQATGFQETQYF

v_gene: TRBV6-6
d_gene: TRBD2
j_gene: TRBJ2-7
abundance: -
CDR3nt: TGTGCCAGCAGTTACTCACTAGCGGGCGATTACTACGAGCAGTACTTC
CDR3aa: CASSYSLAGDYYEQYF

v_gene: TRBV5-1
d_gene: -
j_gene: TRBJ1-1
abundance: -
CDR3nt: TGCGCCAGCAGCTTGGGGGGCGGGGCCGAAGCTTTCTTT
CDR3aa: CASSLGGGAEAFF

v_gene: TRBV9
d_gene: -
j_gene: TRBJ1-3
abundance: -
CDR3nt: TGTGCCAGACAGATGGGCCCTAACAACCATAGATTCTCTGGAAACACCATATATTTT
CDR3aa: CARQMGPNNHRFSGNTIYF

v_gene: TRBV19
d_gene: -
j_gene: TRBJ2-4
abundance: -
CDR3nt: TGTGCCAGTAGACCGGGACAAGAATCAAACATTCAGTACTTC
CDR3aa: CASRPGQESNIQYF

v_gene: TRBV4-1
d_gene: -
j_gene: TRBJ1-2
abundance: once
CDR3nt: TGCGCCAGCAGCCAAGATGGGGGCCTCTATGGCTACACCTTC
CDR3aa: CASSQDGGLYGYTF

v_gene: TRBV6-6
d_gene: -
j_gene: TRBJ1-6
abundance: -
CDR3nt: TGTGCCAGCAGCTCTGACAGAGCACCCCTCCACTTT
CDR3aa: CASSSDRAPLHF

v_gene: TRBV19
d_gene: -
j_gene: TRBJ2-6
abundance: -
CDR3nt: TGTGCCAGTAGTCGAGGGGGGGTCTCTGGGGCCAACGTCCTGACTTTC
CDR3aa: CASSRGGVSGANVLTF